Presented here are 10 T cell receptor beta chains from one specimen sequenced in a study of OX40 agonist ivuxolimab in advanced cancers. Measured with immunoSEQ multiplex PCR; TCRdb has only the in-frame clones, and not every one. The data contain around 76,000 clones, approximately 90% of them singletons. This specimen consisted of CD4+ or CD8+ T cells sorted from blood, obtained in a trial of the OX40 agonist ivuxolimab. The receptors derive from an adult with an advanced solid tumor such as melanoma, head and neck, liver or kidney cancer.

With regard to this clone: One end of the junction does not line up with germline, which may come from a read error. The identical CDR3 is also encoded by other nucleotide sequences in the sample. CDR3 in amino acids: CASSSSDRFGTEAFF. The CDR3 nucleotides are TGTGCCAGTAGTTCCTCGGACAGGTTTGGTACTGAAGCTTTCTTT. The genes are TRBV6-5 and TRBJ1-1, with TRBD1 matching 7 bases. The V gene's germline CDR1 is MNHEY and CDR2 SVGAGI. The length of the CDR3 is 15 residues.

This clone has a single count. The CDR3 DNA is TGCGCCAGCAGTCAATCTGTTCCGATGCCAACTAATGAAAAACTGTTTTTT. It specifies CASSQSVPMPTNEKLFF. The V call is TRBV23-1, the J call TRBJ1-4; D gene uncertain. TRBV23-1 is labeled an ORF, and its function is uncertain. CDR3 size: 17 residues. V lost 0 bases, J lost 0 bases, and 11 bases lay in between.

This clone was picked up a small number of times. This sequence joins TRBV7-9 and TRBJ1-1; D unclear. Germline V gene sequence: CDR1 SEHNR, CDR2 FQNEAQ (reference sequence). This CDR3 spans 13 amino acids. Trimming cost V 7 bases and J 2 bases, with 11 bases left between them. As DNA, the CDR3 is TGTGCCAGCATAAGGGAGTCCAACACTGAAGCTTTCTTT. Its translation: CASIRESNTEAFF.

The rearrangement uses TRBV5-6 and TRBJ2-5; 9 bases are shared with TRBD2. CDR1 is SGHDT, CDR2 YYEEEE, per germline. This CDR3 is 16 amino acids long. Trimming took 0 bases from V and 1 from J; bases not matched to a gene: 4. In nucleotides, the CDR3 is TGTGCCAGCAGCTTGGAGGCTAGCGGGGCCCAAGAGACCCAGTACTTC. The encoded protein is CASSLEASGAQETQYF.

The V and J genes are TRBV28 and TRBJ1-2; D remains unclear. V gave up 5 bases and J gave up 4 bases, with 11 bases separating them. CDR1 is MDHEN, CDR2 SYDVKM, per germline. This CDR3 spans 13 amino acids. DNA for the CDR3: TGTGCCAGCAGTCCCTCAGAGGTCTATGGCTACACCTTC. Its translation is CASSPSEVYGYTF.

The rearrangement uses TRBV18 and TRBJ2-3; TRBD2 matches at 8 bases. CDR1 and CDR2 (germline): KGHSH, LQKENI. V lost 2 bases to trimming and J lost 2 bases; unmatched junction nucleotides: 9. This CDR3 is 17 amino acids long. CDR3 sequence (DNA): TGTGCCAGCTCACCAATATGGACTAGCTCCCCCACAGATACGCAGTATTTT. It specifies CASSPIWTSSPTDTQYF.

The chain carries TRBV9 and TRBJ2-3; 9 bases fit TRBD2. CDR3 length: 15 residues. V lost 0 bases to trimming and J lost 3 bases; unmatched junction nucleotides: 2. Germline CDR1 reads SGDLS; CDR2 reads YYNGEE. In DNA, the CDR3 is TGTGCCAGCAGCGTAGCGGCGGGGGGGACAGATACGCAGTATTTT. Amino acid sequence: CASSVAAGGTDTQYF.

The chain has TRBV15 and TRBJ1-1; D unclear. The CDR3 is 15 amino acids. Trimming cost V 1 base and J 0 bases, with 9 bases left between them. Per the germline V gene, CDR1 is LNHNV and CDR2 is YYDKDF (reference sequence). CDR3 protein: CATSRARTVNTEAFF. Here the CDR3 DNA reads TGTGCCACCAGCAGAGCCCGGACGGTGAACACTGAAGCTTTCTTT.

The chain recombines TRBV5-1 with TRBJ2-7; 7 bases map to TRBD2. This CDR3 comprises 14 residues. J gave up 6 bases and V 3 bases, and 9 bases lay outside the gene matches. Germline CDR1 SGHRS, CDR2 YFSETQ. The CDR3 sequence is CASSSGTNPREQYF. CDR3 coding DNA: TGCGCCAGCAGCTCCGGGACTAACCCTCGCGAGCAGTACTTC.

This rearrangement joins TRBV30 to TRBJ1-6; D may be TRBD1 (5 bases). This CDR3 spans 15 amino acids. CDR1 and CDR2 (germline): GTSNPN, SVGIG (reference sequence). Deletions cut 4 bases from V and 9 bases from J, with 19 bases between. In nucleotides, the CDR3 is TGTGCCTGGATCCCCAACGGGGCGGAGAGTTCACCCCTCCACTTT. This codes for CAWIPNGAESSPLHF.